Listed below are T cell receptor beta chains from one sample, sequenced in a study of post-analysis software for immune sequencing data. TCRdb reprocessed the PCR reads with MiXCR, giving one entry per CDR3 protein. The sample includes under 650,000 distinct CDR3 sequences, roughly 46% seen only once; the top ten take around 1.7%. The sample taken for sequencing was blood. The receptors shown here come from a girl under 18 with multiple sclerosis. The CDR3 runs from the conserved cysteine through the conserved F or W. D genes are given only for firm matches. Some rows mark clone size as missing; the rest say once, few, many or name a class of expanded clone.

d_call	v_call	j_call	clone_size	cdr3_aa	cdr3_nt
-	TRBV20-1	TRBJ2-3	-	CSASGTYNTDTQYF	TGCAGTGCTTCCGGGACTTACAACACAGATACGCAGTATTTT
TRBD1	TRBV24-1	TRBJ2-5	-	CATSGTGGQETQYF	TGTGCCACCAGTGGGACAGGGGGACAAGAGACCCAGTACTTC
-	TRBV6-6	TRBJ2-3	-	CASHPRQTGSTDTQYF	TGTGCCAGCCACCCTCGCCAGACAGGCTCCACAGATACGCAGTATTTT
-	TRBV25-1	TRBJ2-7	-	CASSDAAVRRQYF	TGTGCCAGCAGTGACGCCGCGGTCAGGCGACAGTACTTC
-	TRBV12-3/TRBV12-4	TRBJ2-3	-	CASSRRTSTDTQYF	TGTGCCAGCAGTCGGAGGACTAGCACAGATACGCAGTATTTT
-	TRBV20-1	TRBJ1-2	-	CSARDKTNYGYTF	TGCAGTGCTAGAGATAAGACGAACTATGGCTACACCTTC
-	TRBV3-1	TRBJ2-4	-	CASSQDLGDLSYGQYF	TGTGCCAGCAGCCAAGATCTGGGAGATCTCTCCTACGGGCAGTACTTC
-	TRBV7-9	TRBJ1-5	few	CASSFALDQPQHF	TGTGCCAGCAGCTTCGCTCTTGATCAGCCCCAGCATTTT
-	TRBV6-1	TRBJ1-2	-	CASRDGDRAYGYTF	TGTGCCAGCAGGGACGGGGATCGGGCCTATGGCTACACCTTC
TRBD2	TRBV6-4	TRBJ2-5	-	CASSDSAGGPETQYF	TGTGCCAGCAGTGACTCAGCGGGGGGGCCAGAGACCCAGTACTTC
TRBD2	TRBV30	TRBJ2-3	few	CAWRLAGTTDTQYF	TGTGCCTGGAGGCTAGCGGGGACCACAGATACGCAGTATTTT
-	TRBV27	TRBJ2-3	-	CASSLGEAQYF	TGTGCCAGCAGTTTGGGAGAGGCGCAGTATTTT
-	TRBV5-1	TRBJ2-1	-	CASLRTGRENEQFF	TGCGCCAGCCTGCGAACAGGGAGAGAGAATGAGCAGTTCTTC
TRBD2	TRBV27	TRBJ2-5	-	CASSLSRPSGGQETQYF	TGTGCCAGCAGTTTATCCCGTCCTAGCGGGGGGCAAGAGACCCAGTACTTC
TRBD2	TRBV7-9	TRBJ2-5	-	CASSPVSRGQETQYF	TGTGCCAGCAGCCCAGTCTCGCGGGGGCAAGAGACCCAGTACTTC
-	TRBV12-3/TRBV12-4	TRBJ2-7	many	CASSSRDGSYEQYF	TGTGCCAGCAGCTCCCGGGACGGCTCCTACGAGCAGTACTTC
TRBD2	TRBV7-2	TRBJ2-3	few	CASSMGLAGGRNTQYF	TGTGCCAGCAGCATGGGACTAGCGGGGGGGAGGAATACGCAGTATTTT
-	TRBV5-1	TRBJ1-5	-	CASSLVPGADQPQHF	TGCGCCAGCAGCTTGGTTCCAGGGGCGGATCAGCCCCAGCATTTT
TRBD1	TRBV6-1	TRBJ2-5	-	CASRLTGPGAYELYF	TGTGCCAGCAGGTTGACAGGGCCCGGGGCCTACGAGCTGTACTTC
-	TRBV25-1	TRBJ2-7	-	CASSVRMGLHYEQYF	TGTGCCAGCAGTGTGCGGATGGGACTCCACTACGAGCAGTACTTC
-	TRBV5-1	TRBJ2-7	few	CASRERSSLTYEQYF	TGCGCCAGCCGGGAGCGGAGTTCTCTTACCTACGAGCAGTACTTC
-	TRBV5-1	TRBJ2-7	-	CASSSLTRDARFYEQYF	TGCGCCAGCAGCTCCCTCACCCGGGACGCCAGGTTCTACGAGCAGTACTTC
-	TRBV20-1	TRBJ2-4	-	CSANPTTDKNIQYF	TGCAGTGCTAACCCAACCACCGATAAAAACATTCAGTACTTC
TRBD2	TRBV4-2	TRBJ2-5	-	CASSQGVGLAEETQYF	TGTGCCAGCAGCCAGGGGGTGGGACTAGCGGAAGAGACCCAGTACTTC
-	TRBV7-9	TRBJ1-5	few	CASSVLGQPQHF	TGTGCCAGCAGCGTTTTGGGGCAGCCCCAGCATTTT
-	TRBV28	TRBJ1-1	-	CASRDWVGAGNTEAFF	TGTGCCAGCAGGGATTGGGTCGGGGCGGGGAACACTGAAGCTTTCTTT
TRBD2	TRBV7-2	TRBJ2-1	few	CASSLAGLAGGDEQFF	TGTGCCAGCAGCTTAGCGGGGCTAGCGGGAGGAGATGAGCAGTTCTTC
TRBD2	TRBV4-2	TRBJ2-7	few	CASSQDSDSGGIQYF	TGTGCCAGCAGCCAAGATTCGGATAGCGGGGGTATACAGTACTTC
-	TRBV6-1	TRBJ1-1	-	CASSEGQNTEAFF	TGTGCCAGCAGTGAAGGGCAGAACACTGAAGCTTTCTTT
-	TRBV12-3/TRBV12-4	TRBJ2-3	few	CASLRGDSITDTQYF	TGTGCCAGCCTTCGGGGGGACAGTATCACAGATACGCAGTATTTT
-	TRBV27	TRBJ1-2	-	CASSLAGSSRGYTF	TGTGCCAGCAGTTTAGCGGGATCGTCGAGGGGCTACACCTTC
TRBD1	TRBV5-1	TRBJ1-2	-	CASSLGQGTGNYGYTF	TGCGCCAGCAGTTTAGGACAGGGGACCGGCAACTATGGCTACACCTTC
TRBD1	TRBV12-3/TRBV12-4	TRBJ2-7	-	CASSFRQGSNEQYF	TGTGCCAGCAGTTTCCGACAGGGGTCCAACGAGCAGTACTTC
-	TRBV20-1	TRBJ1-2	once	CSATASPNYGYTF	TGCAGTGCTACGGCTTCCCCTAACTATGGCTACACCTTC
-	TRBV4-1	TRBJ2-6	-	CASRMLRDTSSGANVLTF	TGCGCCAGCAGGATGCTCCGGGACACGAGCTCTGGGGCCAACGTCCTGACTTTC
-	TRBV4-2	TRBJ2-5	few	CASSQGGRETQYF	TGTGCCAGCAGCCAGGGGGGTCGGGAGACCCAGTACTTC
-	TRBV7-8	TRBJ2-3	-	CASSLVGVPTDTQYF	TGTGCCAGCAGCTTAGTCGGGGTACCCACAGATACGCAGTATTTT
-	TRBV10-3	TRBJ2-7	-	CAIRGLTYEQYF	TGTGCCATCAGGGGACTGACCTACGAGCAGTACTTC
-	TRBV5-1	TRBJ2-1	-	CASSSQASGDEQFF	TGCGCCAGCAGCTCACAGGCGAGTGGGGATGAGCAGTTCTTC
-	TRBV3-1	TRBJ1-1	-	CASTWGTEAFF	TGTGCCAGCACATGGGGTACTGAAGCTTTCTTT
TRBD2	TRBV29-1	TRBJ2-1	-	CSVGGTSGHNEQFF	TGCAGCGTTGGGGGGACTAGCGGCCACAATGAGCAGTTCTTC
TRBD1	TRBV25-1	TRBJ1-2	-	CASSGRDRGDYGYTF	TGTGCCAGCAGTGGGCGAGACAGGGGGGACTATGGCTACACCTTC
TRBD2	TRBV5-1	TRBJ2-5	once	CACSSGTSGVETQYF	TGCGCCTGCAGCTCGGGGACTAGCGGTGTGGAGACCCAGTACTTC
TRBD1	TRBV5-1	TRBJ2-1	many	CASSFLLGQGDNEQFF	TGCGCCAGCAGCTTCCTACTGGGACAGGGAGACAATGAGCAGTTCTTC
TRBD2	TRBV12-3/TRBV12-4	TRBJ2-1	-	CASSYSGSWGSNPYNEQFF	TGTGCCAGCAGTTATAGCGGGAGTTGGGGGTCTAACCCCTACAATGAGCAGTTCTTC
-	TRBV7-3	TRBJ2-1	few	CASSEGGGLSYNEQFF	TGTGCCAGCAGCGAAGGGGGGGGTTTATCCTACAATGAGCAGTTCTTC
-	TRBV7-9	TRBJ2-7	few	CASSLRDTQSSYNEQYF	TGTGCCAGCAGCCTCAGGGACACCCAGAGCTCCTACAATGAGCAGTACTTC
-	TRBV12-3/TRBV12-4	TRBJ2-4	few	CASSPSGLAKNIQYF	TGTGCCAGCAGTCCCTCGGGGCTCGCCAAAAACATTCAGTACTTC
-	TRBV20-1	TRBJ2-7	-	CSAGLWRNEQYF	TGCAGTGCTGGCCTCTGGAGGAACGAGCAGTACTTC
-	TRBV6-5	TRBJ1-5	few	CATSEGGNQPQHF	TGTGCCACCAGTGAGGGAGGCAATCAGCCCCAGCATTTT
TRBD2	TRBV15	TRBJ2-3	few	CATSRGTRDTDTQYF	TGTGCCACCAGCAGAGGGACTAGAGACACAGATACGCAGTATTTT
-	TRBV12-3/TRBV12-4	TRBJ2-1	-	CASSPRGLYNEQFF	TGTGCCAGCAGCCCTAGGGGACTCTACAATGAGCAGTTCTTC
-	TRBV6-5	TRBJ2-7	-	CASSTKPGSDYEQYF	TGTGCCAGCAGTACTAAGCCGGGATCGGACTACGAGCAGTACTTC
-	TRBV2	TRBJ1-2	-	CASWRGAGYGYTF	TGTGCCAGCTGGCGGGGGGCAGGCTATGGCTACACCTTC